Each of the 28 T cell receptor beta chains below was sequenced from the same sample in a study of cytomegalovirus exposure and HLA in healthy donors. The PCR ran on 60 Vbeta and 13 Jbeta primers. Data came from immunoSEQ multiplex PCR; TCRdb stores just in-frame clones and leaves some out. The sample records roughly 150,000 clones, around 65% being singletons. The sequencing sample was made of PBMCs. These receptors were obtained from a woman aged 25 to 45 in good health and CMV-seropositive.

Only a few counts were recorded for this clone. The genes are TRBV27 and TRBJ2-5; weak D call: TRBD1 (8 bases). The CDR3 runs 18 residues. Deletions cut 6 bases from V and 8 bases from J, with 31 bases between. Germline V gives CDR1 MNHEY, CDR2 SMNVEV (reference sequence). CDR3 sequence reads: CASRPQGAVRTRGGTQYF. In nucleotides, the CDR3 is TGTGCCAGCAGGCCTCAGGGGGCGGTCAGGACCCGCGGGGGAACCCAGTACTTC.

The chain combines TRBV2 with TRBJ1-1; the match to TRBD1 covers 7 bases. This CDR3 has 15 amino acids. The V segment lost 8 bases and the J segment 1 base; nucleotides outside the gene matches: 10. Germline lookup yields CDR1 SNHLY and CDR2 FYNNEI. The CDR3 DNA is TGTGCCAGCTCCTTGGAGGGGGCCCAGAACACTGAAGCTTTCTTT. Protein: CASSLEGAQNTEAFF.

The chain links TRBV6-1 to TRBJ1-2; 9 bases fit TRBD1. The CDR3 has 14 amino acids. Trimming took 10 bases from V and 6 from J; bases not matched to a gene: 12. Germline CDR1 and CDR2: MNHNS and SASEGT. CDR3 in amino acids: CATRRTGTGNGYTF. The CDR3, as DNA: TGTGCCACCCGCAGGACCGGGACAGGGAATGGCTACACCTTC.

The rearrangement uses TRBV28 and TRBJ1-5, with a possible D match to TRBD1 (5 bases). Deletions cut 5 bases from V and 7 bases from J, with 9 bases between. The CDR3 runs 12 residues. The V gene's germline CDR1 is MDHEN and CDR2 SYDVKM. The CDR3 is CASSQQDQPQHF. Written as DNA, the CDR3 is TGTGCCAGCAGTCAACAGGACCAGCCCCAGCATTTT.

The chain has TRBV7-2 and TRBJ1-2; TRBD1 matches 7 bases. Germline loops: CDR1 SGHTA, CDR2 FQGNSA. Germline trimming cut 4 bases from V and 2 bases from J; bases unmatched to any gene: 4. CDR3 size: 14 residues. This chain's CDR3 is CASSWGQMNYGYTF. CDR3 in DNA: TGTGCCAGCAGCTGGGGACAGATGAACTATGGCTACACCTTC.

The gene calls are TRBV10-3 and TRBJ1-4, with TRBD1 matching 10 bases. This CDR3 is 13 amino acids long. Germline V gives CDR1 ENHRY, CDR2 SYGVKD. V lost 10 bases, J lost 5 bases, and 4 bases stayed unmatched. Here the CDR3 reads CATRGQGNEKLFF. For the CDR3, the DNA is TGTGCCACGCGGGGACAGGGGAATGAAAAACTGTTTTTT.

This clone was seen a few times. The chain couples TRBV5-1 to TRBJ1-5, with D possibly TRBD1 on 6 matching bases. This CDR3 spans 14 amino acids. Trimming left V 2 bases short and J 6 bases short, with 12 bases between. In germline, CDR1 is SGHRS, CDR2 YFSETQ. DNA for the CDR3: TGCGCCAGCAGCTTACAGGGCGAAACTCAGCCCCAGCATTTT. Its protein is CASSLQGETQPQHF. The complete variable domain, with remaining parts taken from reference TRBV5-1 and TRBJ1-5, reads KAGVTQTPRYLIKTRGQQVTLSCSPISGHRSVSWYQQTPGQGLQFLFEYFSETQRNKGNFPGRFSGRQFSNSRSEMNVSTLELGDSALYLCASSLQGETQPQHFGDGTRLSIL.

In DNA, the CDR3 is TGCGCCAGCAGCCCTGAGCGGGGGTCGGGCAATCAGCCCCAGCATTTT. Translating gives CASSPERGSGNQPQHF. This rearrangement joins TRBV4-1 to TRBJ1-5; tentative D call: TRBD1 (5 bases). The CDR3 totals 16 residues. V lost 4 bases, J lost 2 bases, and 15 bases lay in between. Germline V gene data show CDR1 as MGHRA and CDR2 as YSYEKL.

This clone showed up just a few times. CDR3 in amino acids: CASSIGQRTEAFF. The CDR3 bases are TGCGCCAGCAGCATAGGACAGAGGACTGAAGCTTTCTTT. V gene TRBV5-1 combines with J gene TRBJ1-1; TRBD1 is a possible D gene (6 bases). CDR3 length: 13 amino acids. V was pared by 4 bases and J by 5 bases, with 12 bases between. Germline V gene data show CDR1 as SGHRS and CDR2 as YFSETQ.

The chain links TRBV18 to TRBJ1-1; 7 bases are shared with TRBD1. J gave up 5 bases and V 5 bases, and 17 bases lay outside the gene matches. The germline gives CDR1 KGHSH, CDR2 LQKENI. CDR3 size: 17 residues. The CDR3 DNA reads as TGTGCCAGCTCAACTTCTATGGCAGGGGGAGTGGGAACTGAAGCTTTCTTT. Residues: CASSTSMAGGVGTEAFF.

The V call is TRBV6-1, the J call TRBJ1-3; no reliable D call. The CDR3 has 14 amino acids. CDR1 and CDR2 (germline): MNHNS, SASEGT. V lost 6 bases and J 0 bases, leaving 9 bases between the germline ends. The CDR3 reads CASRDFSSGNTIYF. The CDR3 coding sequence is TGTGCCAGCAGGGACTTCAGCTCTGGAAACACCATATATTTT.

This chain links TRBV12-5 with TRBJ1-5, with D maybe TRBD1 (5 bases). Germline V gene sequence: CDR1 LGHNT, CDR2 FRNRAP. The CDR3 runs to 15 residues. The ends were cut back, 7 bases at V and 6 bases at J, with 19 bases in the middle. The CDR3 reads CASDHLKRGGQPQHF. The CDR3, as DNA: TGTGCTAGTGACCATCTCAAGCGGGGGGGTCAGCCCCAGCATTTT.

The chain carries TRBV2 and TRBJ1-1, with 7 positions matching TRBD1. Germline V gene data show CDR1 as SNHLY and CDR2 as FYNNEI. V shed 10 bases, J shed 3 bases, and the junction held 11 bases outside the gene matches. The CDR3 contains 14 residues. CDR3 protein: CATSLKGADTEAFF. CDR3 nucleotide sequence: TGTGCCACCTCCCTCAAGGGGGCGGACACTGAAGCTTTCTTT.

The table lists this clone with a few counts. The chain links TRBV19 to TRBJ2-3, with D maybe TRBD1 (5 bases). There are 12 residues in the CDR3. Germline CDR1 is LNHDA and CDR2 is SQIVND (reference sequence). Trimming removed 3 bases at V and 8 bases at J, with 9 bases between. Here the CDR3 reads CASSIDRSTQYF. In nucleotides, the CDR3 is TGTGCCAGTAGTATTGACAGATCTACGCAGTATTTT. The complete variable domain, with remaining parts taken from reference TRBV19 and TRBJ2-3, reads DGGITQSPKYLFRKEGQNVTLSCEQNLNHDAMYWYRQDPGQGLRLIYYSQIVNDFQKGDIAEGYSVSREKKESFPLTVTSAQKNPTAFYLCASSIDRSTQYFGPGTRLTVL.

J is TRBJ2-7 and V is TRBV5-4, with a weak D call TRBD2 (6 bases). Trimming took 6 bases from V and 2 from J, leaving 15 bases between them. The CDR3 length is 14 residues. Germline-derived CDR1 and CDR2 are SGHNT and YYREEE (reference sequence). The CDR3 DNA sequence: TGTGCCAGCACCTTAGACACGGGGGCCTACGAGCAGTACTTC. It translates to CASTLDTGAYEQYF.

V usage is TRBV7-2 and J usage is TRBJ1-2; possibly TRBD1 for D (5 bases). The CDR3 is 15 residues long. Germline V gene sequence: CDR1 SGHTA, CDR2 FQGNSA. V dropped 1 base and J dropped 5 bases, with 14 bases sitting between them. The CDR3 sequence is CASSLDGQGRYGYTF. CDR3 DNA sequence: TGTGCCAGCAGCTTAGATGGGCAGGGAAGGTATGGCTACACCTTC.

Only a few counts were recorded for this clone. V gene TRBV10-1 combines with J gene TRBJ2-7; D might be TRBD1 (5 bases). From germline, CDR1 is WNHNN and CDR2 SYGVQD (reference sequence). V shed 0 bases and J shed 2 bases, with 8 bases lying between them. The CDR3 spans 14 residues. Written as DNA, the CDR3 is TGCGCCAGCAGTGAGTCGACAGCCGCCTACGAGCAGTACTTC. This encodes CASSESTAAYEQYF.

Only a few counts were recorded for this clone. CDR3 amino acids: CASSVTENQPQHF. The CDR3 DNA reads as TGTGCCAGTAGTGTGACAGAAAATCAGCCCCAGCATTTT. The chain has TRBV19 and TRBJ1-5; D is perhaps TRBD1 (5 bases). The germline V and J ends were trimmed by 5 bases and 4 bases, with 9 bases remaining between them. The CDR3 loop spans 13 amino acids. In germline, CDR1 is LNHDA, CDR2 SQIVND (reference sequence).

The chain recombines TRBV6-1 with TRBJ2-3; D remains ambiguous. Looked up from germline, CDR1 is MNHNS and CDR2 is SASEGT. Trimming left V 7 bases short and J 2 bases short, with 7 bases between. This CDR3 is 12 amino acids long. CDR3 region: CASKAVTDTQYF. The CDR3 region has the DNA TGTGCCAGCAAGGCGGTCACAGATACGCAGTATTTT.

This clone was seen a few times. DNA for the CDR3: TGTGCCAGCAGCAACAGGGTAGGTGAAGCTTTCTTT. Residues: CASSNRVGEAFF. This sequence joins TRBV2 and TRBJ1-1; a weak D match, TRBD1 (6 bases). CDR3 length: 12 residues. The V end lost 6 bases, the J end lost 7 bases, and 12 bases lay between the germline ends. Per the germline V gene, CDR1 is SNHLY and CDR2 is FYNNEI.

The sample holds a few counts of this clone. The chain is built from TRBV7-8 and TRBJ2-7, with 9 nucleotides matching TRBD1. The CDR3 is 14 residues long. J was trimmed by 7 bases and V by 2 bases; bases with no gene match: 6. Germline CDR1 SGHVS, CDR2 FQNEAQ. The CDR3 nucleotides are TGTGCCAGCAGCTTAAACAGGGGGCGTAGAGAGCAGTACTTC. This codes for CASSLNRGRREQYF.

This clone was seen only a few times. The J gene is TRBJ2-1, the V gene TRBV19, with 11 positions matching TRBD2. J was trimmed by 4 bases and V by 4 bases; bases with no gene match: 3. The CDR3 extends over 15 amino acids. Per germline, CDR1 LNHDA and CDR2 SQIVND (reference sequence). CDR3 sequence reads: CASSTGLAAYNEQFF. In nucleotides, the CDR3 is TGTGCCAGTAGTACGGGACTAGCGGCATACAATGAGCAGTTCTTC.

The chain combines TRBV28 with TRBJ2-5; tentatively, D is TRBD1 (6 bases). Trimming removed 7 bases from V and 1 base from J, with 19 bases in between. CDR1 is MDHEN, CDR2 SYDVKM, per germline. The CDR3 runs to 16 residues. The CDR3 protein is CASNSGAVGSQETQYF. CDR3 DNA: TGTGCCAGCAATTCAGGGGCGGTCGGGTCCCAAGAGACCCAGTACTTC.

This clone was seen only a few times. The chain has TRBV14 and TRBJ1-1, with 9 nucleotides matching TRBD1. Trimming took 4 bases from V and 4 from J; bases not matched to a gene: 10. The V gene's germline CDR1 is SGHDN and CDR2 FVKESK. This CDR3 is 16 amino acids long. CDR3 amino acids: CASSRENRGHGTEAFF. CDR3 coding DNA: TGTGCCAGCAGCCGGGAAAACAGGGGGCACGGCACTGAAGCTTTCTTT.

Written as DNA, the CDR3 is TGTGCCAGTACCCCTAGCGGGAGGCCGTTGGGAGATACGCAGTATTTT. Translated, it gives CASTPSGRPLGDTQYF. The chain joins TRBV19 to TRBJ2-3; 11 nucleotides agree with TRBD2. Per germline, CDR1 LNHDA and CDR2 SQIVND (reference sequence). J lost 5 bases, V lost 7 bases, and 11 bases had no gene match. This CDR3 spans 16 amino acids.

This chain connects TRBV18 to TRBJ1-4, with D unresolved. This CDR3 has 16 residues. V lost 0 bases to trimming and J lost 4 bases, with 12 bases between them. Germline V lookup: CDR1 KGHSH, CDR2 LQKENI. CDR3 loop: CASSPPENMVNEKLFF. The CDR3 DNA reads TGTGCCAGCTCACCACCGGAGAATATGGTTAATGAAAAACTGTTTTTT. Together with reference TRBV18 and TRBJ1-4, the CDR3 gives the full variable domain: NAGVMQNPRHLVRRRGQEARLRCSPMKGHSHVYWYRQLPEEGLKFMVYLQKENIIDESGMPKERFSAEFPKEGPSILRIQQVVRGDSAAYFCASSPPENMVNEKLFFGSGTQLSVL.

The V call is TRBV10-1, the J call TRBJ2-1, with D possibly TRBD1 on 5 matching bases. Germline V gives CDR1 WNHNN, CDR2 SYGVQD (reference sequence). Trimming took 3 bases from V and 0 from J, leaving 18 bases between them. CDR3 length: 18 residues. CDR3 sequence (DNA): TGCGCCAGCAGTGACAGGGCGCGAAGCTGGGACTCCTACAATGAGCAGTTCTTC. Protein: CASSDRARSWDSYNEQFF.

This clone appeared a single time. The chain has TRBV6-1 and TRBJ2-1; 7 bases are shared with TRBD1. The CDR3 has 15 amino acids. In germline, CDR1 is MNHNS, CDR2 SASEGT. V lost 2 bases to trimming and J lost 2 bases; unmatched junction nucleotides: 3. As DNA, the CDR3 is TGTGCCAGCAGTGAACAGGACAGGCCCTACAATGAGCAGTTCTTC. It encodes CASSEQDRPYNEQFF.